These 16 T cell receptor beta chains were all obtained from the same sample, sequenced in a study of T cell responses to AZD1222 COVID-19 vaccine. TCRdb's table, derived via immunoSEQ multiplex PCR, lists solely in-frame clones and lacks some. The sample records some 130,000 clones, around 90% being singletons. The source was peripheral blood, collected on day 0 of AZD1222 vaccination. These receptors were obtained from an adult in good health.

The rearrangement uses TRBV5-6 and TRBJ1-4; no clear D. The CDR3 has 15 residues. From germline, CDR1 is SGHDT and CDR2 YYEEEE. The germline V and J ends were trimmed by 1 base and 7 bases, with 14 bases remaining between them. The CDR3 spells CASSLSPTGGEKLFF. In DNA form, the CDR3 reads TGTGCCAGCAGCTTGTCACCCACCGGCGGTGAAAAACTGTTTTTT.

This clone showed up just once. The chain carries TRBV28 and TRBJ2-1; 9 positions match TRBD1. The CDR3 is made up of 16 amino acids. Germline-derived CDR1 and CDR2 are MDHEN and SYDVKM. The V and J ends lost 5 bases and 0 bases, in that order; junction bases with no gene match: 5. CDR3 in amino acids: CASSIQGAGSYNEQFF. The DNA for the CDR3 is TGTGCCAGCAGTATACAGGGGGCGGGCTCCTACAATGAGCAGTTCTTC.

The rearrangement links TRBV12-3 or TRBV12-4 to TRBJ2-7; D is possibly TRBD2 (5 bases). This CDR3 comprises 13 residues. The V gene lost 8 bases and the J gene lost 0 bases, with 11 bases spanning the gap. CDR3 loop: CASARTRSYEQYF. The CDR3 region has the DNA TGTGCCAGCGCTAGGACTCGCTCCTACGAGCAGTACTTC.

The CDR3 region has the DNA TGTGCCAGCAGCGAATTGTCTAGCACAGATACGCAGTATTTT. Translation: CASSELSSTDTQYF. The rearrangement joins TRBV7-3 to TRBJ2-3; no definite D call. V lost 5 bases to trimming and J lost 0 bases, with 9 bases between them. CDR3 size: 14 residues. Germline V CDR1 and CDR2: SGHTA, FQGTGA.

The chain carries TRBV5-5 and TRBJ1-3; D might be TRBD1 (6 bases). Deletions cut 4 bases from V and 0 bases from J, with 17 bases between. Looked up from germline, CDR1 is SGHKS and CDR2 is YYEKEE (reference sequence). The CDR3 has 17 amino acids. The CDR3 protein is CASSPGAGASSGNTIYF. The CDR3 DNA follows: TGTGCCAGCAGCCCGGGGGCAGGGGCAAGCTCTGGAAACACCATATATTTT.

V gene TRBV21-1 combines with J gene TRBJ2-3. TRBV21-1 is classified as a pseudogene. The CDR3 runs 17 residues. The CDR3 sequence is CASSSHRKRTSTDTQYF. In DNA, the CDR3 is TGTGCCAGCAGCTCCCATAGGAAGAGAACTAGCACAGATACGCAGTATTTT.

This chain joins TRBV2 and TRBJ1-4, with 9 bases identical to TRBD1. V was pared by 7 bases and J by 6 bases, with 9 bases of the junction left unmatched. Germline CDR1 is SNHLY and CDR2 is FYNNEI. The CDR3 extends over 15 amino acids. This chain's CDR3 is CASNFAGTGYEKLFF. The CDR3 bases are TGTGCCAGCAATTTTGCCGGGACAGGGTATGAAAAACTGTTTTTT.

V usage is TRBV9 and J usage is TRBJ2-3; D is ambiguous. CDR1 SGDLS and CDR2 YYNGEE come from the germline V gene. With 5 bases removed from V and 2 bases from J, the gap between germline ends came to 6 bases. CDR3 size: 12 residues. Here the CDR3 reads CASSEYTDTQYF. DNA for the CDR3: TGTGCCAGCAGTGAGTACACAGATACGCAGTATTTT.

The chain's CDR3 is CASSLKWDSGYEQYF. The CDR3 DNA sequence: TGTGCCAGCAGCTTAAAGTGGGACAGTGGCTACGAGCAGTACTTC. The chain combines TRBV7-9 with TRBJ2-7, with TRBD1 matching 7 bases. V shed 2 bases and J 3 bases; nucleotides not matched to a gene: 7. This CDR3 is built from 15 residues. CDR1 is SEHNR and CDR2 is FQNEAQ in the germline V gene (reference sequence).

V usage is TRBV30 and J usage is TRBJ1-2; D ambiguous. CDR3 length: 12 amino acids. V was trimmed by 1 base and J by 4 bases, leaving 7 bases between them. In germline, CDR1 is GTSNPN, CDR2 SVGIG (reference sequence). DNA of the CDR3: TGTGCCTGGAGTGGAGGGATCTATGGCTACACCTTC. Translated, it gives CAWSGGIYGYTF.

The rearrangement links TRBV3-1 (or the pseudogene TRBV3-2) to TRBJ2-7, with TRBD1 identical over 8 bases. Germline CDR1 is LGHDT and CDR2 is YNNKEL (reference sequence). The CDR3 covers 14 residues. V was clipped by 4 bases and J by 7 bases; unmatched bases: 9. The CDR3 nucleotides are TGTGCCAGCAGCCGCGGACAGGGCCGAAGGGAGCAGTACTTC. Translation: CASSRGQGRREQYF.

The chain couples TRBV3-1 (or the pseudogene TRBV3-2) to TRBJ2-4, with D possibly TRBD2 on 6 matching bases. This CDR3 has 18 residues. Germline CDR1 LGHDT, CDR2 YNNKEL (reference sequence). Trimming took off 0 bases at V and 9 bases at J, with 24 bases between the two ends. The CDR3 sequence is CASSQDRWGLSTEGIQYF. The DNA of the CDR3 is TGTGCCAGCAGCCAAGATCGATGGGGCTTATCGACGGAGGGCATTCAGTACTTC.

As DNA, the CDR3 is TGTGCCAGCAGCAGACAGATTCCTGAAGCTTTCTTT. Protein sequence: CASSRQIPEAFF. The chain is built from TRBV12-3 or TRBV12-4 and TRBJ1-1; D perhaps matches TRBD1 (5 bases). The V and J ends lost 6 bases and 6 bases respectively, with 11 bases between them. This CDR3 has 12 residues.

This chain connects TRBV9 to TRBJ2-7; D call uncertain. The CDR3 length is 13 residues. Trimming cost V 0 bases and J 2 bases, with 6 bases left between them. The germline gives CDR1 SGDLS, CDR2 YYNGEE. The CDR3 nucleotides are TGTGCCAGCAGCGTAGGCTACACCTACGAGCAGTACTTC. This gives the protein CASSVGYTYEQYF.

V usage is TRBV3-1 (or the pseudogene TRBV3-2) and J usage is TRBJ2-1, with 7 bases fitting TRBD2. V trimming: 3 bases; J trimming: 8 bases; junction bases outside the gene matches: 19. Germline values: CDR1 LGHDT, CDR2 YNNKEL (reference sequence). The CDR3 runs to 18 residues. The CDR3 here is CASSHPAGVGAWCHEQFF. The DNA of the CDR3 is TGTGCCAGCAGCCACCCGGCGGGGGTTGGGGCTTGGTGCCATGAGCAGTTCTTC.

The rearrangement links TRBV6-6 to TRBJ2-2, with 12 nucleotides matching TRBD2. The CDR3 loop spans 16 amino acids. Germline CDR1 MNHNY, CDR2 SVGAGI (reference sequence). The junction had 10 bases not matched to a gene; V was cut back by 6 bases and J by 8 bases. CDR3: CASSRLAGDSGGELFF. CDR3 sequence (DNA): TGTGCCAGCAGCCGACTAGCGGGGGACTCTGGGGGGGAGCTGTTTTTT.